The clone carrying this T cell receptor (beta chain) was detected a few times. Its antigen remains unknown. The sample belongs to a study of identical twins. Study-level results: Because invariant MAIT and iNKT cells could be present, zero-insertion analyses could be partly confounded.

Using its own MiXCR run on the 5' RACE reads, TCRdb lists one record per CDR3 protein. Among 700,000 or so distinct CDR3 sequences listed, 8.6% were seen once. CDR3 length: 15 residues. With 1 base removed from V and 5 bases from J, the gap between germline ends came to 14 bases. Germline CDR1 and CDR2: SGHAT and FQNNGV. The data were also submitted as part of a second study, on yellow fever vaccine responses in identical twins.

Sequenced sample: PBMCs. This sequence was found in a woman in her late teens or twenties in good health. This chain uses TRBV11-2 with TRBJ2-5; the D gene is possibly TRBD1 (5 bases). CDR3 region: CASSLVGLVVETQYF. DNA for the CDR3: TGTGCCAGCAGCTTAGTGGGGCTAGTCGTCGAGACCCAGTACTTC.